These 6 T cell receptor beta chains originate from one sample sequenced in a study of OX40 agonist ivuxolimab in advanced cancers. Data came from immunoSEQ multiplex PCR; TCRdb stores just in-frame clones and leaves some out. In the table there are 100,000 or so clones, about 96% of which are singletons. This specimen was CD4+ or CD8+ T cells sorted from blood, taken in a trial of the OX40 agonist ivuxolimab. The receptors shown here come from an adult with an advanced solid tumor such as melanoma, head and neck, liver or kidney cancer.

The V call is TRBV4-3, the J call TRBJ1-2; weak D call: TRBD1 (5 bases). The CDR3 extends over 14 amino acids. Trimming took off 0 bases at V and 4 bases at J, with 9 bases between the two ends. Germline V gives CDR1 LGHNA, CDR2 YSLEER. CDR3 DNA sequence: TGCGCCAGCAGCCAAGACAGGGCGAGCTATGGCTACACCTTC. As protein: CASSQDRASYGYTF.

The CDR3 nucleotides read TGTGCCAGCAGCGTAGACGGAGAGGGCAATGAGCAGTTCTTC. Translating it yields CASSVDGEGNEQFF. The chain employs TRBV9 and TRBJ2-1; D may be TRBD2 (5 bases). The CDR3 length is 14 residues. The ends were cut back, 0 bases at V and 6 bases at J, with 10 bases in the middle. Germline values: CDR1 SGDLS, CDR2 YYNGEE.

This clone was seen a few times. This chain's CDR3 is CASSSGTGGYTF. CDR3 nucleotide sequence: TGTGCCAGCAGTTCAGGGACTGGCGGCTACACCTTC. The V and J genes are TRBV6-6 and TRBJ1-2, with D possibly TRBD1 on 5 matching bases. V was clipped by 4 bases and J by 8 bases, with 11 bases between them. Germline assignment: CDR1 MNHNY and CDR2 SVGAGI (reference sequence). The CDR3 length is 12 residues.

The chain links TRBV4-2 to TRBJ2-1; TRBD1 agrees at 7 bases. The trim removed 4 bases at V and 3 bases at J, leaving 3 bases unmatched. CDR3 size: 14 residues. Germline V lookup: CDR1 LGHNA, CDR2 YNFKEQ. CDR3: CASSPRDSYNEQFF. The CDR3 region has the DNA TGTGCCAGCAGCCCCCGGGACAGCTACAATGAGCAGTTCTTC.

The chain combines TRBV28 with TRBJ2-3, with D perhaps assigned TRBD1 or TRBD2 (6 bases each). The V end lost 6 bases, the J end lost 6 bases, and 19 bases lay between the germline ends. Germline V gene sequence: CDR1 MDHEN, CDR2 SYDVKM. The CDR3 spans 15 residues. CDR3 protein: CASSPLVTGADTQYF. In DNA form, the CDR3 reads TGTGCCAGCAGCCCACTTGTAACGGGGGCCGATACGCAGTATTTT. The full variable domain, with the rest looked up from reference TRBV28 and TRBJ2-3, is DVKVTQSSRYLVKRTGEKVFLECVQDMDHENMFWYRQDPGLGLRLIYFSYDVKMKEKGDIPEGYSVSREKKERFSLILESASTNQTSMYLCASSPLVTGADTQYFGPGTRLTVL.

The CDR3 is CASSLASSGPTGELFF. The CDR3, as DNA: TGCGCCAGCAGCTTGGCCAGTAGCGGCCCCACCGGGGAGCTGTTTTTT. The genes are TRBV5-1 and TRBJ2-2, with a possible D match to TRBD2 (6 bases). Trimming cost V 0 bases and J 4 bases, with 13 bases left between them. Germline assignment: CDR1 SGHRS and CDR2 YFSETQ. The CDR3 loop spans 16 amino acids. Full variable domain (rest looked up from reference TRBV5-1 and TRBJ2-2): KAGVTQTPRYLIKTRGQQVTLSCSPISGHRSVSWYQQTPGQGLQFLFEYFSETQRNKGNFPGRFSGRQFSNSRSEMNVSTLELGDSALYLCASSLASSGPTGELFFGEGSRLTVL.